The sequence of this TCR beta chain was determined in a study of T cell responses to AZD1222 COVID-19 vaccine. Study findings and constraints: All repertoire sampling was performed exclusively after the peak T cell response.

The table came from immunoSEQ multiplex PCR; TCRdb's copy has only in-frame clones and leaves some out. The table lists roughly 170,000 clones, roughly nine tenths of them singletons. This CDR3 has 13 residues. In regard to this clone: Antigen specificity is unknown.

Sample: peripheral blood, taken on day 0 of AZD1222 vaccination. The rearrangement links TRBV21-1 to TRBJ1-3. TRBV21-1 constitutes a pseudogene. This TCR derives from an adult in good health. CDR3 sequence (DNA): TGTGCCAGCAGCACTGGGGACCGAAACACCATATATTTT. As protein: CASSTGDRNTIYF.